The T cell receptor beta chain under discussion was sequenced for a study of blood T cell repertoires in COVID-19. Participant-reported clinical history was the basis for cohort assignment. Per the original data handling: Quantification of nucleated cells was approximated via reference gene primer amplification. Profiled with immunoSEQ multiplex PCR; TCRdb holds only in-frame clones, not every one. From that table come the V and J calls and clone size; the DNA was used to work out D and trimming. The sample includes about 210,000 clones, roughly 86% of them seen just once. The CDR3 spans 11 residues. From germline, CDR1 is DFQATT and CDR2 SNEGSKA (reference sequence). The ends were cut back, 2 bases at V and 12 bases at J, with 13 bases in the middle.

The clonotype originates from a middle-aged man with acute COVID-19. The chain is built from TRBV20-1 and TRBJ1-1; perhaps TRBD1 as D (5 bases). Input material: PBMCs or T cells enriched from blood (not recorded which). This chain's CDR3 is CSARRVPGTFF. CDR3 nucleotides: TGCAGTGCTAGAAGGGTACCAGGGACTTTCTTT.